This paragraph covers one T cell receptor beta chain sequence. Participants reported their clinical history, and cohort assignment relied on those reports. The sample belongs to a study of blood T cell repertoires in COVID-19. Overall study context: COVID-19 samples from acute and convalescent phases originated in the United States, Italy and Spain. The analysed material was cDNA or gDNA that came from T cells, B-cell-depleted T cells, or PBMCs.

Germline V gene lookup returns CDR1 LNHDA and CDR2 SQIVND (reference sequence). CDR3 length: 17 residues. V shed 5 bases, J shed 2 bases, and the junction held 12 bases outside the gene matches. Original analysis: Nucleated cell number was recorded as an estimate derived from reference gene primer amplification. Profiling relied on immunoSEQ multiplex PCR, and the TCRdb table lists in-frame clones only, not all of them. V and J calls and clone size follow that table, whereas D and trimming were derived from the DNA. This sample has some 130,000 clones, with approximately 86% found just once. This receptor was obtained from a woman between 45 and 60 years old who had recovered from COVID-19. The specimen sequenced was PBMCs or T cells enriched from blood (not recorded which). The chain carries TRBV19 and TRBJ2-5, with 9 bases lining up with TRBD2. CDR3 in DNA: TGTGCCAGTAGTCCCGGGAGTAGCGGGAGTCAACAAGAGACCCAGTACTTC. This translates into CASSPGSSGSQQETQYF.